The T cell receptor beta chain under discussion was sequenced for a study of radiation and T cells in renal cell carcinoma. Time point specified: blood 4 weeks post-SBRT, at nephrectomy. Sample treatment: 15 Gy SBRT to primary tumor, nephrectomy 4 weeks later. Nephrectomy followed 15 Gy stereotactic body radiation by 4 weeks. Radiation-treated patients gave blood at baseline, week 2 and week 4. This renal cell carcinoma was of the clear cell type. Measured with immunoSEQ multiplex PCR; TCRdb has only the in-frame clones, and not every one. In the table there are about 77,000 clones, less than 90% of which are singletons. V lost 4 bases and J lost 1, with 13 bases in between. Per the germline V gene, CDR1 is SNHLY and CDR2 is FYNNEI. There are 15 residues in the CDR3.

The receptor was isolated from a woman aged 55 to 70 with renal cell carcinoma. The rearrangement links TRBV2 to TRBJ2-5; D call uncertain. This specimen was blood, taken from a patient whose treatment included radiotherapy and nephrectomy. The DNA for the CDR3 is TGTGCCAGCAGTGGGATGGAAGCATCCCAAGAGACCCAGTACTTC. Translation gives CASSGMEASQETQYF.